The sequence of this TCR beta chain was determined in a study of cytomegalovirus exposure and HLA in healthy donors. PCR involved 60 Vbeta and 13 Jbeta primers. Generated by immunoSEQ multiplex PCR, the TCRdb table keeps only in-frame clones and is missing some. The sample gives 90,000 to 110,000 clones, roughly 71% of which show up once; roughly 5.9% is in the top ten. Comment on this clone: Its antigen is still unknown.

The germline CDR1 and CDR2 sequences are SGHTA and FQGNSA. CDR3 size: 14 residues. Trimming removed 0 bases at V and 8 bases at J, with 13 bases between. Findings of the study overall: Association of a missense DCLRE1C variant with TCR beta V- and J-gene trimming was reported in a later analysis.

The chain employs TRBV7-2 and TRBJ1-2; the D gene is possibly TRBD1 (6 bases). The material sequenced was PBMCs. This sequence originates from a woman aged 70-85 years in good health and CMV-seropositive. CDR3 in DNA: TGTGCCAGCAGCTTAGCCCAGGGGAAATGGGGCTACACCTTC. It translates to CASSLAQGKWGYTF.